Listed below are T cell receptor beta chains from one sample, sequenced in a study of cytomegalovirus exposure and HLA in healthy donors. Measured with immunoSEQ multiplex PCR; TCRdb has only the in-frame clones, and not every one. This table has roughly 59,000 clones, almost 70% appearing once. Source material: PBMCs. All receptors derive from a man aged 40-49 years in good health and CMV-seropositive. CDR3s include the opening cysteine and the closing phenylalanine or tryptophan. D genes are given only for firm matches. Clone size is stated in some rows and not others, as once, few, many or a class when expanded.

size: .
D: .
V: TRBV30
J: TRBJ1-1
CDR3: CAWSPVGMNTEAFF
DNA: TGTGCCTGGAGTCCGGTGGGCATGAACACTGAAGCTTTCTTT

size: few
D: TRBD2
V: TRBV6-1
J: TRBJ2-1
CDR3: CASSAFRTSGNEQFF
DNA: TGTGCCAGCAGTGCATTCCGGACTAGCGGCAATGAGCAGTTCTTC

size: .
D: TRBD1
V: TRBV4-1
J: TRBJ1-4
CDR3: CASSQSGTVNEKLFF
DNA: TGCGCCAGCAGCCAATCCGGGACAGTTAATGAAAAACTGTTTTTT

size: .
D: .
V: TRBV4-3
J: TRBJ2-7
CDR3: CASSQDRQPGTYEQYF
DNA: TGCGCCAGCAGCCAAGATCGCCAACCCGGGACCTACGAGCAGTACTTC

size: .
D: TRBD2
V: TRBV7-2
J: TRBJ2-1
CDR3: CASSLKGAGELSSYNEQFF
DNA: TGTGCCAGCAGCTTAAAGGGAGCGGGGGAGCTGAGCTCCTACAATGAGCAGTTCTTC

size: .
D: TRBD1
V: TRBV5-1
J: TRBJ2-3
CDR3: CASSLAGSGQGFTDTQYF
DNA: TGCGCCAGCAGCTTGGCTGGGTCGGGACAGGGTTTTACAGATACGCAGTATTTT

size: .
D: .
V: TRBV6-5
J: TRBJ2-7
CDR3: CASSSHSREQYF
DNA: TGTGCCAGCAGTTCCCACTCTCGGGAGCAGTACTTC

size: .
D: .
V: TRBV6-1
J: TRBJ1-5
CDR3: CASSEAFGEDQPQHF
DNA: TGTGCCAGCAGTGAAGCGTTCGGGGAGGATCAGCCCCAGCATTTT

size: .
D: .
V: TRBV14
J: TRBJ2-3
CDR3: CASSLGGPSDTQYF
DNA: TGTGCCAGCAGCTTAGGAGGGCCTTCAGATACGCAGTATTTT

size: once
D: .
V: TRBV30
J: TRBJ1-2
CDR3: CARSYPLTREYGYTF
DNA: TGTGCCCGGAGTTACCCCTTAACCCGGGAATATGGCTACACCTTC

size: .
D: TRBD2
V: TRBV27
J: TRBJ2-7
CDR3: CASSFSLAGLEQYF
DNA: TGTGCCAGCAGTTTTTCCCTAGCGGGGCTAGAGCAGTACTTC

size: .
D: TRBD1
V: TRBV7-3
J: TRBJ1-6
CDR3: CASSLTPGQGNSPLHF
DNA: TGTGCCAGCAGCTTAACCCCGGGACAGGGTAATTCACCCCTCCACTTT

size: .
D: .
V: TRBV7-9
J: TRBJ2-7
CDR3: CASSLVDRSYEQYF
DNA: TGTGCCAGCAGCTTGGTAGACAGGTCCTACGAGCAGTACTTC

size: .
D: .
V: TRBV5-1
J: TRBJ1-2
CDR3: CATQDSYGYTF
DNA: TGCGCCACACAAGATTCCTATGGCTACACCTTC

size: once
D: .
V: TRBV2
J: TRBJ2-7
CDR3: CASSEESLSYEQYF
DNA: TGTGCCAGCAGTGAAGAGAGCCTATCCTACGAGCAGTACTTC

size: few
D: .
V: TRBV30
J: TRBJ2-2
CDR3: CAWSGGTAATGELFF
DNA: TGTGCCTGGAGTGGAGGGACTGCGGCCACCGGGGAGCTGTTTTTT

size: .
D: TRBD1
V: TRBV30
J: TRBJ1-5
CDR3: CAWGTGGNQPQHF
DNA: TGTGCCTGGGGGACAGGGGGCAATCAGCCCCAGCATTTT

size: few
D: TRBD1
V: TRBV30
J: TRBJ1-3
CDR3: CAWRDRVLSGNTIYF
DNA: TGTGCCTGGAGAGACAGGGTCCTCTCTGGAAACACCATATATTTT

size: .
D: .
V: TRBV30
J: TRBJ1-2
CDR3: CAWSAPRGKNYGYTF
DNA: TGTGCCTGGAGTGCTCCCAGGGGAAAGAACTATGGCTACACCTTC

size: .
D: TRBD1
V: TRBV6-4
J: TRBJ1-4
CDR3: CASSDRSSDRGVQKLFF
DNA: TGTGCCAGCAGTGACAGGTCTTCCGACAGGGGGGTTCAAAAACTGTTTTTT

size: once
D: .
V: TRBV7-9
J: TRBJ2-1
CDR3: CASSWTYNEQFF
DNA: TGTGCCAGCAGCTGGACATACAATGAGCAGTTCTTC

size: .
D: TRBD1
V: TRBV14
J: TRBJ2-7
CDR3: CASSHRGQGRSEQYF
DNA: TGTGCCAGCAGCCACCGCGGACAGGGCCGTAGCGAGCAGTACTTC

size: .
D: .
V: TRBV7-6
J: TRBJ1-1
CDR3: CASSFSGSEIEAFF
DNA: TGTGCCAGCAGCTTTTCGGGGTCGGAGATTGAAGCTTTCTTT

size: .
D: .
V: TRBV30
J: TRBJ1-1
CDR3: CAWSVQWGPTEAFF
DNA: TGTGCCTGGAGTGTACAGTGGGGGCCAACTGAAGCTTTCTTT

size: once
D: .
V: TRBV30
J: TRBJ2-3
CDR3: CAWARADTQYF
DNA: TGTGCCTGGGCCAGGGCAGATACGCAGTATTTT

size: few
D: .
V: TRBV27
J: TRBJ1-2
CDR3: CASSRNQGTGGYTF
DNA: TGTGCCAGCAGTCGAAACCAGGGTACTGGGGGCTACACCTTC

size: .
D: .
V: TRBV19
J: TRBJ2-5
CDR3: CASSPWTDGETQYF
DNA: TGTGCCAGTAGTCCGTGGACAGACGGAGAGACCCAGTACTTC

size: .
D: .
V: TRBV10-3
J: TRBJ2-7
CDR3: CAIKGRESSEQYF
DNA: TGTGCCATCAAAGGCAGGGAATCGTCCGAGCAGTACTTC

size: few
D: .
V: TRBV7-3
J: TRBJ2-1
CDR3: CASSLFPAEGNEQFF
DNA: TGTGCCAGCAGCTTATTTCCAGCGGAGGGCAATGAGCAGTTCTTC

size: .
D: .
V: TRBV10-3
J: TRBJ2-2
CDR3: CAIRLGLLNTGELFF
DNA: TGTGCCATCAGGCTGGGACTGCTTAACACCGGGGAGCTGTTTTTT

size: .
D: TRBD1
V: TRBV18
J: TRBJ1-1
CDR3: CASSPSGQALNTEAFF
DNA: TGTGCCAGCTCACCCTCAGGACAGGCCTTGAACACTGAAGCTTTCTTT

size: .
D: TRBD2
V: TRBV30
J: TRBJ2-3
CDR3: CAWKVTSNTDTQYF
DNA: TGTGCCTGGAAGGTGACTAGCAACACAGATACGCAGTATTTT

size: .
D: .
V: TRBV2
J: TRBJ1-4
CDR3: CASRGEVEKLFF
DNA: TGTGCCAGCAGGGGGGAGGTTGAAAAACTGTTTTTT

size: few
D: .
V: TRBV7-3
J: TRBJ2-3
CDR3: CASSLTKRDTQYF
DNA: TGTGCCAGCAGCTTAACCAAGAGGGATACGCAGTATTTT

size: .
D: TRBD1
V: TRBV6-5
J: TRBJ1-2
CDR3: CASSSGDRGNGYTF
DNA: TGTGCCAGCAGTTCCGGGGACAGGGGAAATGGCTACACCTTC

size: once
D: .
V: TRBV6-1
J: TRBJ1-3
CDR3: CASSTRNTIYF
DNA: TGTGCCAGCAGCACCAGGAACACCATATATTTT

size: .
D: TRBD1
V: TRBV2
J: TRBJ2-5
CDR3: CASRGQAETQYF
DNA: TGTGCCAGCAGGGGACAGGCCGAGACCCAGTACTTC

size: few
D: .
V: TRBV6-5
J: TRBJ1-2
CDR3: CASSYGHGGTYGYTF
DNA: TGTGCCAGCAGTTACGGGCACGGAGGGACCTATGGCTACACCTTC

size: few
D: .
V: TRBV7-6
J: TRBJ1-1
CDR3: CASSLAGRQEAFF
DNA: TGTGCCAGCAGCTTAGCGGGAAGACAGGAAGCTTTCTTT

size: .
D: TRBD2
V: TRBV11-2
J: TRBJ2-7
CDR3: CASSLSPAGGLFYEQYF
DNA: TGTGCCAGCAGCTTAAGCCCCGCGGGAGGCCTTTTCTACGAGCAGTACTTC

size: .
D: TRBD2
V: TRBV10-3
J: TRBJ2-7
CDR3: CAISEPPGTRGEQYF
DNA: TGTGCCATCAGTGAGCCGCCCGGGACTAGAGGCGAGCAGTACTTC

size: .
D: TRBD2
V: TRBV19
J: TRBJ2-5
CDR3: CASSIGSGRAWGETQYF
DNA: TGTGCCAGTAGTATCGGTAGCGGGAGGGCCTGGGGAGAGACCCAGTACTTC

size: once
D: .
V: TRBV4-2
J: TRBJ1-2
CDR3: CASSQDPSGPGGYGYTF
DNA: TGTGCCAGCAGCCAAGACCCGAGCGGGCCTGGGGGCTATGGCTACACCTTC

size: .
D: .
V: TRBV5-1
J: TRBJ1-1
CDR3: CASSGSMNTEAFF
DNA: TGCGCCAGCAGCGGCAGTATGAACACTGAAGCTTTCTTT

size: few
D: .
V: TRBV6-1
J: TRBJ1-2
CDR3: CASSLPWSSYGYTF
DNA: TGTGCCAGCAGTCTCCCGTGGAGTTCCTATGGCTACACCTTC